These 23 T cell receptor beta chains were all obtained from the same sample, sequenced in a study of blood T cell repertoires in COVID-19. Sequenced by immunoSEQ multiplex PCR; TCRdb stores in-frame clones only, minus some. The repertoire consists of approximately 280,000 clones, with approximately 83% occurring once and the leading ten covering approximately 10%. The specimen was peripheral blood. The receptors were sampled from a woman aged 70-85 years with acute or convalescent COVID-19.

The rearrangement joins TRBV5-1 to TRBJ1-3; the D gene is possibly TRBD1 (5 bases). Per the germline V gene, CDR1 is SGHRS and CDR2 is YFSETQ. The V gene lost 4 bases and the J gene lost 2 bases, with 13 bases spanning the gap. The CDR3 covers 15 residues. CDR3 protein: CASSLDISAGNTIYF. The CDR3, as DNA: TGCGCCAGCAGCCTGGACATTTCCGCTGGAAACACCATATATTTT.

This rearrangement joins TRBV10-1 to TRBJ1-1, with 9 nucleotides matching TRBD1. This CDR3 has 13 amino acids. From germline, CDR1 is WNHNN and CDR2 SYGVQD (reference sequence). The junction had 7 bases not matched to a gene; V was cut back by 9 bases and J by 5 bases. DNA for the CDR3: TGCGCCAGTTCGACAGGGGGGGGGACTGAAGCTTTCTTT. This translates into CASSTGGGTEAFF.

The chain couples TRBV19 to TRBJ1-6, with 7 nucleotides matching TRBD1. This CDR3 region has 18 residues. The V gene's germline CDR1 is LNHDA and CDR2 SQIVND (reference sequence). V lost 2 bases to trimming and J lost 4 bases; unmatched junction nucleotides: 11. The CDR3 region is CASSILLRDSGYNSPLHF. The CDR3 nucleotides read TGTGCCAGTAGTATACTACTCCGGGACAGTGGGTATAATTCACCCCTCCACTTT.

The chain uses TRBV12-3 or TRBV12-4 and TRBJ2-2, with D possibly matching TRBD1 (7 bases). The CDR3 length is 13 residues. Trimming left V 10 bases short and J 5 bases short, with 14 bases between. CDR3 protein: CAIRQGGTGELFF. The DNA of the CDR3 is TGTGCCATCCGACAGGGAGGAACCGGGGAGCTGTTTTTT.

This chain joins TRBV11-2 and TRBJ2-1; 7 bases are shared with TRBD2. The germline V gene has CDR1 SGHAT and CDR2 FQNNGV. The CDR3 spans 15 residues. J lost 5 bases, V lost 4 bases, and 8 bases had no gene match. The CDR3 spells CASSSTRGMNNEQFF. DNA of the CDR3: TGTGCCAGCAGCTCTACGCGGGGGATGAACAATGAGCAGTTCTTC.

In its sample, this clone was seen once. This chain links TRBV2 with TRBJ2-3, with 9 bases that match TRBD2. Germline V gives CDR1 SNHLY, CDR2 FYNNEI. This CDR3 region has 15 residues. The V and J ends lost 9 bases and 2 bases, in that order; junction bases with no gene match: 9. The CDR3 loop reads CASITLAGITDTQYF. The CDR3 nucleotides are TGTGCCAGTATCACCCTAGCGGGGATCACAGATACGCAGTATTTT. Full variable domain (rest looked up from reference TRBV2 and TRBJ2-3): EPEVTQTPSHQVTQMGQEVILRCVPISNHLYFYWYRQILGQKVEFLVSFYNNEISEKSEIFDDQFSVERPDGSNFTLKIRSTKLEDSAMYFCASITLAGITDTQYFGPGTRLTVL.

V and J are TRBV27 and TRBJ2-7; D is undetermined. This CDR3 comprises 15 residues. The germline gives CDR1 MNHEY, CDR2 SMNVEV (reference sequence). With 0 bases removed from V and 3 bases from J, the gap between germline ends came to 12 bases. The CDR3 here is CASSLSPAQYYEQYF. For the CDR3, the DNA is TGTGCCAGCAGTTTATCCCCCGCACAGTACTACGAGCAGTACTTC.

CDR3 region: CAHAGEGQPQHF. CDR3 DNA sequence: TGTGCCCACGCGGGGGAAGGACAGCCCCAGCATTTT. The J gene is TRBJ1-5, the V gene TRBV7-5. TRBV7-5 is flagged as a pseudogene. This CDR3 region has 12 residues.

The rearrangement uses TRBV5-1 and TRBJ2-3, with D possibly being TRBD2 (6 bases). The ends were cut back, 7 bases at V and 1 base at J, with 19 bases in the middle. The germline gives CDR1 SGHRS, CDR2 YFSETQ. This CDR3 is 16 amino acids long. The CDR3 DNA is TGCGCCAGCGGGGGGTTAGGGGTATACGGCACAGATACGCAGTATTTT. It specifies CASGGLGVYGTDTQYF.

This clone was detected once. J is TRBJ1-4 and V is TRBV6-5, with a possible D match to TRBD1 (5 bases). This CDR3 is built from 14 residues. Germline V lookup: CDR1 MNHEY, CDR2 SVGAGI. The V gene lost 6 bases and the J gene lost 5 bases, with 13 bases spanning the gap. This chain's CDR3 is CASRDTGGNEKLFF. As DNA, the CDR3 is TGTGCCAGCAGGGACACAGGTGGGAATGAAAAACTGTTTTTT.

The genes are TRBV5-1 and TRBJ1-4; TRBD1 aligns across 8 bases. CDR1 is SGHRS, CDR2 YFSETQ, per germline. The V and J ends lost 7 bases and 8 bases, in that order; junction bases with no gene match: 10. This CDR3 has 14 residues. The CDR3 coding sequence is TGCGCCAGCTCCGGGACAGGCTTCAACGAAAAACTGTTTTTT. This encodes CASSGTGFNEKLFF.

CDR3: CASSSLSERMRGQPQHF. DNA for the CDR3: TGTGCCAGCAGTTCACTTTCGGAACGGATGAGAGGGCAGCCCCAGCATTTT. The V call is TRBV6-2 or TRBV6-3, the J call TRBJ1-5; D is undetermined. The CDR3 loop spans 17 amino acids. The V end lost 4 bases, the J end lost 7 bases, and 23 bases lay between the germline ends. Germline assignment: CDR1 MNHEY and CDR2 SVGEGT.

The rearrangement uses TRBV6-5 and TRBJ1-2, with 9 nucleotides matching TRBD1. This CDR3 has 15 amino acids. Germline V gene sequence: CDR1 MNHEY, CDR2 SVGAGI. Trimming removed 6 bases from V and 8 bases from J; junction bases left unmatched: 13. CDR3 nucleotide sequence: TGTGCCAGCAGCCGAGGACAGGGGTTTATCGCGGGCTACACCTTC. Translating it yields CASSRGQGFIAGYTF.

This chain joins TRBV7-9 and TRBJ2-7; D perhaps matches TRBD2 (6 bases). CDR1 is SEHNR, CDR2 FQNEAQ, per germline (reference sequence). V lost 5 bases and J lost 6, with 14 bases in between. The CDR3 has 13 amino acids. The CDR3 protein is CASSPQGTPEQYF. CDR3 nucleotides: TGTGCCAGCAGCCCCCAAGGGACTCCCGAGCAGTACTTC.

The rearrangement links TRBV6-1 to TRBJ1-2, with 8 bases that match TRBD1. This CDR3 spans 12 amino acids. Trimming took 2 bases from V and 10 from J; bases not matched to a gene: 3. Germline CDR1 is MNHNS and CDR2 is SASEGT. DNA of the CDR3: TGTGCCAGCAGTGAATCAGGGGGCGACTACACCTTC. It is translated as CASSESGGDYTF.

This chain joins TRBV30 and TRBJ2-2; weak D call: TRBD2 (6 bases). There are 14 residues in the CDR3. Germline V gives CDR1 GTSNPN, CDR2 SVGIG (reference sequence). V was clipped by 4 bases and J by 3 bases, with 12 bases between them. In DNA form, the CDR3 reads TGTGCCTGGACCCCCCGGGGGTACACCGGGGAGCTGTTTTTT. Amino acids: CAWTPRGYTGELFF.

The chain joins TRBV7-9 to TRBJ2-3; TRBD1 matches at 10 bases. CDR1 and CDR2 (germline): SEHNR, FQNEAQ (reference sequence). V lost 5 bases and J lost 4; bases outside the gene matches: 6. The CDR3 runs 15 residues. CDR3 bases: TGTGCCAGCAGCAGGGGGACAGGGGAGGCAGATACGCAGTATTTT. Its protein is CASSRGTGEADTQYF.

V and J are TRBV11-3 and TRBJ2-1; 8 nucleotides line up with TRBD2. This CDR3 region has 15 residues. The V segment lost 1 base and the J segment 8 bases; nucleotides outside the gene matches: 7. From germline, CDR1 is SGHNT and CDR2 YENEEA. CDR3 residues: CASSLAGGPIHEQFF. The CDR3 nucleotides are TGTGCCAGCAGCTTAGCGGGGGGGCCGATCCATGAGCAGTTCTTC.

This clone showed up just a few times. The V and J genes are TRBV4-1 and TRBJ2-1, with TRBD2 matching 10 bases. This CDR3 comprises 18 residues. V was clipped by 4 bases and J by 6 bases; unmatched bases: 15. Germline lookup yields CDR1 MGHRA and CDR2 YSYEKL. CDR3: CASSLILAGNNRRNEQFF. DNA of the CDR3: TGCGCCAGCAGCCTTATACTAGCGGGGAACAACCGGCGCAATGAGCAGTTCTTC.

In regard to this clone: In the same sample, other DNA sequences code for this CDR3. The V and J genes are TRBV18 and TRBJ1-1; D uncertain. The germline gives CDR1 KGHSH, CDR2 LQKENI. CDR3 length: 13 amino acids. V was clipped by 3 bases and J by 1 base, with 6 bases between them. The CDR3 region is CASSPQKNTEAFF. CDR3 nucleotides: TGTGCCAGCTCACCGCAGAAGAACACTGAAGCTTTCTTT.

The CDR3: CALSPSWPQETQYF. CDR3 nucleotides: TGTGCCCTTTCTCCTTCCTGGCCCCAAGAGACCCAGTACTTC. The V call is TRBV2, the J call TRBJ2-5; D not resolved. The CDR3 totals 14 residues. The germline V gene encodes CDR1 SNHLY and CDR2 FYNNEI. V was shortened by 11 bases and J by 1 base, with 17 bases between the two germline ends.

The V and J genes are TRBV19 and TRBJ1-1, with D perhaps matching TRBD1 (5 bases). V was cut by 5 bases and J by 6 bases, with 16 bases left in between. From germline, CDR1 is LNHDA and CDR2 SQIVND (reference sequence). The CDR3 runs to 14 residues. The CDR3: CASSYPELGAEAFF. The CDR3, as DNA: TGTGCCAGTAGTTACCCGGAGCTAGGGGCTGAAGCTTTCTTT.

A few counts support this clone. The chain links TRBV12-2 to TRBJ2-4; TRBD2 reflects the table's D call only, with no check against the DNA. TRBV12-2 is a pseudogene. The CDR3 totals 17 residues. The CDR3 DNA reads TGTGCAAGTCGCTTAGCGCGGTTGAGGGAATTGACAAACATTCAGTACTTC. This gives the protein CASRLARLRELTNIQYF.